This is a list of T cell receptor beta chains from one sample in a study of post-analysis software for immune sequencing data. MiXCR, run by TCRdb on the PCR reads, gives a single entry per CDR3 protein. The sample has under 900,000 distinct CDR3 sequences, 53% seen once. The specimen was blood. Receptors originate from a girl between 10 and 17 years old with multiple sclerosis. CDR3s include the opening cysteine and the closing phenylalanine or tryptophan. The D gene is left open where the match is weak. Where a row states a size, it is once, few, many or the class of an expanded clone; other rows omit it.

.	TRBV14	TRBJ2-5	few	TGTGCCAGCAGCCAACGAGGGCAAGAGACCCAGTACTTC	CASSQRGQETQYF
TRBD1	TRBV10-3	TRBJ2-7	.	TGTGCCATCACCCCCGGGGACAGGATCTACGAGCAGTACTTC	CAITPGDRIYEQYF
.	TRBV5-1	TRBJ1-1	.	TGCGCCAGCAGCCCGCCGACTAGGGACACTGAAGCTTTCTTT	CASSPPTRDTEAFF
.	TRBV15	TRBJ1-1	.	TGTGCCACCAGATATGAGGAGGGAAACACTGAAGCTTTCTTT	CATRYEEGNTEAFF
.	TRBV6-4	TRBJ2-3	.	TGTGCCAGCAGTGCCCATCCGAAACGGGGGACAGATACGCAGTATTTT	CASSAHPKRGTDTQYF
TRBD1	TRBV12-3/TRBV12-4	TRBJ1-2	.	TGTGCCAGCAGCCAGGGGACAGCCAGTGTGGGCTACACCTTC	CASSQGTASVGYTF
.	TRBV20-1	TRBJ2-7	.	TGCAGTGCTAGAGATAATCTCCCTCGGGGGGCCCATTACGAGCAGTACTTC	CSARDNLPRGAHYEQYF
.	TRBV2	TRBJ2-1	.	TGTGCCAGCAGTGAATCCAGGGCATTCGTTTACAATGAGCAGTTCTTC	CASSESRAFVYNEQFF
.	TRBV9	TRBJ2-5	.	TGTGCCAGCAGCGTAGTGGGGGCAGGGCAAGAGACCCAGTACTTC	CASSVVGAGQETQYF
TRBD1	TRBV7-8	TRBJ2-3	few	TGTGCCAGCAGCGGGGACAGGCACACAGATACGCAGTATTTT	CASSGDRHTDTQYF
TRBD1	TRBV5-1	TRBJ2-5	.	TGCGCCAGCAGCTATACAGGGGCACAAGAGACCCAGTACTTC	CASSYTGAQETQYF
.	TRBV14	TRBJ1-6	.	TGTGCCAGCAGCCAAGTCTCAAGCTCACCCCTCCACTTT	CASSQVSSSPLHF